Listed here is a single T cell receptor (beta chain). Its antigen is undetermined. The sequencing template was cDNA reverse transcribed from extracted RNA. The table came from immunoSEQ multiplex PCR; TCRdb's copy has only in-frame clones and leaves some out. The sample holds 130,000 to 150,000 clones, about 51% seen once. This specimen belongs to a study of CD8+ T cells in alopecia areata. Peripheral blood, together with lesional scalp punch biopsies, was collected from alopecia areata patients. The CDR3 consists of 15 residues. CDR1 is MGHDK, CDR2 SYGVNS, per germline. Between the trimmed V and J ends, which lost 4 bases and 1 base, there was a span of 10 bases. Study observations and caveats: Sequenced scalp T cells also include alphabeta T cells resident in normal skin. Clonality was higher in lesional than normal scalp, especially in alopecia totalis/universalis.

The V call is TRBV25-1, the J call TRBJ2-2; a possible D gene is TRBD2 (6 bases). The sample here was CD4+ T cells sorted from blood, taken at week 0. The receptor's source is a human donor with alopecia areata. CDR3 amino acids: CASSARRGNTGELFF. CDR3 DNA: TGTGCCAGCAGTGCTAGGCGGGGGAACACCGGGGAGCTGTTTTTT. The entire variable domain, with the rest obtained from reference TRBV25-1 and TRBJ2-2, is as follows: EADIYQTPRYLVIGTGKKITLECSQTMGHDKMYWYQQDPGMELHLIHYSYGVNSTEKGDLSSESTVSRIRTEHFPLTLESARPSHTSQYLCASSARRGNTGELFFGEGSRLTVL.